These 25 T cell receptor beta chains were all obtained from the same sample, sequenced in a study of OX40 agonist ivuxolimab in advanced cancers. Data came from immunoSEQ multiplex PCR; TCRdb stores just in-frame clones and leaves some out. The sample consists of about 54,000 clones, approximately 89% of them appearing once. Source: CD4+ or CD8+ T cells sorted from blood, taken in a trial of the OX40 agonist ivuxolimab. Every receptor here comes from an adult with an advanced solid tumor such as melanoma, head and neck, liver or kidney cancer.

The chain uses TRBV27 and TRBJ2-2; D is ambiguous. The V end lost 3 bases, the J end lost 4 bases, and 6 bases lay between the germline ends. Germline CDR1 reads MNHEY; CDR2 reads SMNVEV (reference sequence). This CDR3 has 13 residues. The CDR3 here is CASSFLGTGELFF. Here the CDR3 DNA reads TGTGCCAGCAGTTTTCTGGGCACCGGGGAGCTGTTTTTT.

The chain joins TRBV6-1 to TRBJ2-3; 8 nucleotides match TRBD2. The CDR3 length is 14 residues. CDR1 and CDR2 from the germline V gene are MNHNS and SASEGT. V lost 8 bases and J lost 5; bases outside the gene matches: 9. The CDR3 sequence: CASSNRGGGDTQYF. Written as DNA, the CDR3 is TGTGCCAGCTCCAATCGGGGGGGCGGAGATACGCAGTATTTT.

J is TRBJ1-5 and V is TRBV4-1, with no clear D. Germline V gene data show CDR1 as MGHRA and CDR2 as YSYEKL. The CDR3 is 13 amino acids. Trimming removed 4 bases at V and 3 bases at J, with 7 bases between. CDR3 DNA sequence: TGCGCCAGCAGCCTCACAGTCAATCAGCCCCAGCATTTT. Translating it yields CASSLTVNQPQHF.

The genes are TRBV9 and TRBJ1-2, with D tentatively TRBD1 (6 bases). Germline lookup yields CDR1 SGDLS and CDR2 YYNGEE. The CDR3 consists of 13 residues. Trimming left V 0 bases short and J 6 bases short, with 9 bases between. In nucleotides, the CDR3 is TGTGCCAGCAGCGTAGGGACAGAAAATGGCTACACCTTC. Translation gives CASSVGTENGYTF.

The chain has TRBV19 and TRBJ1-5; 10 bases line up with TRBD1. The CDR3 contains 16 residues. Unmatched junction bases numbered 9, after V lost 3 bases and J lost 7 bases. Germline CDR1 reads LNHDA; CDR2 reads SQIVND (reference sequence). Here the CDR3 DNA reads TGTGCCAGTAGTATCCGACAGGGGGCGTTGGGGCAGCCCCAGCATTTT. It yields the protein CASSIRQGALGQPQHF.

The chain employs TRBV28 and TRBJ2-1, with 10 positions matching TRBD1. The germline V gene has CDR1 MDHEN and CDR2 SYDVKM. The CDR3 runs 16 residues. V lost 7 bases, J lost 4 bases, and 10 bases stayed unmatched. This CDR3 reads CASIPSGTGDYNEQFF. The CDR3 DNA sequence: TGTGCCAGCATCCCCTCCGGGACAGGGGATTACAATGAGCAGTTCTTC.

The chain uses TRBV10-1 and TRBJ1-5, with D perhaps TRBD1 (5 bases). This CDR3 is 12 amino acids long. Germline assignment: CDR1 WNHNN and CDR2 SYGVQD (reference sequence). V was trimmed by 9 bases and J by 5 bases, leaving 11 bases between them. The CDR3 DNA sequence: TGCGCCAGTGGGGACTCAGATCAGCCCCAGCATTTT. Protein sequence: CASGDSDQPQHF.

This clone was seen a single time. The V gene is TRBV15, the J gene TRBJ2-3; D gene ambiguous. Looked up from germline, CDR1 is LNHNV and CDR2 is YYDKDF (reference sequence). CDR3 size: 14 residues. V lost 8 bases and J lost 2, with 14 bases in between. CDR3 residues: CATSVASHTDTQYF. In DNA, the CDR3 is TGTGCCACCTCCGTCGCTTCGCACACAGATACGCAGTATTTT.

The V and J genes are TRBV29-1 and TRBJ2-5; perhaps D is TRBD1 or TRBD2 (5 bases each). This CDR3 region has 13 residues. Trimming stripped 6 bases from V and 4 bases from J, with 15 bases between. Germline CDR1 SQVTM, CDR2 ANQGSEA. CDR3: CSVMGRLGETQYF. In DNA, the CDR3 is TGCAGCGTGATGGGACGACTGGGAGAGACCCAGTACTTC.

This clone was seen more than once but under ten times. The chain links TRBV9 to TRBJ2-7; D unclear. Germline V lookup: CDR1 SGDLS, CDR2 YYNGEE. The V end lost 1 base, the J end lost 5 bases, and 10 bases lay between the germline ends. The CDR3 extends over 13 amino acids. CDR3 DNA: TGTGCCAGCAGCGTAACCAATAGCCACGAGCAGTACTTC. Protein sequence: CASSVTNSHEQYF.

CDR3: CASSPLAGGTDTQYF. CDR3 coding DNA: TGCGCCAGCAGCCCCTTAGCGGGAGGCACAGATACGCAGTATTTT. This chain connects TRBV4-1 to TRBJ2-3, with 9 bases aligning to TRBD2. The trim removed 4 bases at V and 1 base at J, leaving 3 bases unmatched. Looked up from germline, CDR1 is MGHRA and CDR2 is YSYEKL. CDR3 length: 15 amino acids.

By sample share, this clone is medium-sized (0.01 to 0.1%). Other nucleotide sequences from this sample produce the same CDR3. The chain employs TRBV11-1 and TRBJ2-5; perhaps TRBD2 as D (5 bases). The CDR3 totals 11 residues. Germline V gene lookup returns CDR1 SGHAT and CDR2 FQDESV (reference sequence). V dropped 6 bases and J dropped 5 bases, with 7 bases sitting between them. The CDR3 sequence is CASSSGETQYF. CDR3 in DNA: TGTGCCAGCAGTTCGGGGGAGACCCAGTACTTC.

The chain joins TRBV28 to TRBJ1-3; 8 nucleotides line up with TRBD1. Germline V gene data show CDR1 as MDHEN and CDR2 as SYDVKM. The CDR3 is made up of 15 amino acids. V lost 5 bases to trimming and J lost 2 bases; unmatched junction nucleotides: 5. The CDR3 coding sequence is TGTGCCAGCAGTCTCCGACAGGGGACTGGAAACACCATATATTTT. Amino acid sequence: CASSLRQGTGNTIYF.

The V gene is TRBV7-9, the J gene TRBJ1-5; TRBD1 agrees at 7 bases. Germline CDR1 SEHNR, CDR2 FQNEAQ (reference sequence). This CDR3 has 15 amino acids. Germline trimming cut 5 bases from V and 5 bases from J; bases unmatched to any gene: 9. CDR3: CASSPTGSKDQPQHF. CDR3 sequence (DNA): TGTGCCAGCAGCCCGACAGGGAGTAAGGATCAGCCCCAGCATTTT.

The rearrangement joins TRBV5-1 to TRBJ1-4; the match to TRBD1 covers 10 bases. Germline loops: CDR1 SGHRS, CDR2 YFSETQ. V lost 1 base, J lost 5 bases, and 2 bases stayed unmatched. The CDR3 extends over 15 amino acids. The CDR3 coding sequence is TGCGCCAGCAGCTTGTCGGGACAGGGGAATGAAAAACTGTTTTTT. Its protein is CASSLSGQGNEKLFF. The variable domain in full, with the rest retrieved from reference TRBV5-1 and TRBJ1-4, is KAGVTQTPRYLIKTRGQQVTLSCSPISGHRSVSWYQQTPGQGLQFLFEYFSETQRNKGNFPGRFSGRQFSNSRSEMNVSTLELGDSALYLCASSLSGQGNEKLFFGSGTQLSVL.

The chain uses TRBV4-2 and TRBJ1-2; the D is unclear. V was clipped by 4 bases and J by 0 bases, with 9 bases between them. CDR1 is LGHNA, CDR2 YNFKEQ, per germline. CDR3 length: 14 residues. CDR3 DNA: TGTGCCAGCAGCCTGATAACAGCTAACTATGGCTACACCTTC. Translated, it gives CASSLITANYGYTF.

The chain combines TRBV28 with TRBJ1-4, with TRBD1 matching 7 bases. Germline values: CDR1 MDHEN, CDR2 SYDVKM. The CDR3 is 14 residues long. J was trimmed by 8 bases and V by 1 base; bases with no gene match: 4. In nucleotides, the CDR3 is TGTGCCAGCAGTTTATTTACAGGGGACGAAAAACTGTTTTTT. Protein sequence: CASSLFTGDEKLFF.

The J gene is TRBJ2-7, the V gene TRBV27, with 10 bases that match TRBD1. CDR1 is MNHEY, CDR2 SMNVEV, per germline (reference sequence). The CDR3 has 14 amino acids. V gave up 4 bases and J gave up 4 bases; unmatched junction bases: 4. The CDR3 sequence: CASSSRDRGYEQYF. The CDR3 DNA follows: TGTGCCAGCAGTTCCCGGGACAGGGGTTACGAGCAGTACTTC.

This chain connects TRBV4-2 to TRBJ2-7, with 7 bases matching TRBD1. The trim removed 6 bases at V and 2 bases at J, leaving 7 bases unmatched. Looked up from germline, CDR1 is LGHNA and CDR2 is YNFKEQ. The CDR3 loop spans 14 amino acids. In DNA form, the CDR3 reads TGTGCCAGCAGTTCCGGGACAGACGCCTACGAGCAGTACTTC. Protein sequence: CASSSGTDAYEQYF.

This clone was recorded once. The same CDR3 also results from other DNA sequences found in this sample. This chain links TRBV7-8 with TRBJ1-4; no firm D call. Per germline, CDR1 SGHVS and CDR2 FQNEAQ. Trimming shortened V by 5 bases and J by 2 bases, and 9 bases separated the two germline ends. The length of the CDR3 is 14 residues. The CDR3 sequence is CASSLRTTNEKLFF. The CDR3 DNA follows: TGTGCCAGCAGCCTGAGGACCACTAATGAAAAACTGTTTTTT.

V gene TRBV2 combines with J gene TRBJ1-2; D unresolved. The V and J ends lost 2 bases and 2 bases respectively, with 3 bases between them. Germline values: CDR1 SNHLY, CDR2 FYNNEI. CDR3 length: 12 amino acids. CDR3 nucleotides: TGTGCCAGCAGTGAACAGAACTATGGCTACACCTTC. Its protein is CASSEQNYGYTF.

This CDR3 is CASSLDRGRGYTF. DNA for the CDR3: TGTGCCAGCAGTCTCGACAGGGGACGCGGCTACACCTTC. The chain combines TRBV6-5 with TRBJ1-2, with 8 bases matching TRBD1. The CDR3 loop spans 13 amino acids. Germline-derived CDR1 and CDR2 are MNHEY and SVGAGI. J lost 8 bases, V lost 5 bases, and 7 bases had no gene match.

This clone occurred once. This sequence joins TRBV2 and TRBJ2-7; TRBD1 might be the D (5 bases). The length of the CDR3 is 14 residues. Germline V gene lookup returns CDR1 SNHLY and CDR2 FYNNEI. V lost 6 bases to trimming and J lost 3 bases, with 15 bases between them. The CDR3 spells CASRYGHVNYEQYF. The CDR3 nucleotides read TGTGCCAGCAGATACGGACACGTAAACTACGAGCAGTACTTC.

This clone was picked up one time. V and J are TRBV28 and TRBJ1-2; D unclear. V lost 6 bases, J lost 7 bases, and 6 bases lay in between. The germline CDR1 and CDR2 sequences are MDHEN and SYDVKM. This CDR3 is 10 amino acids long. CDR3: CASSGVGYTF. CDR3 in DNA: TGTGCCAGCAGCGGGGTTGGCTACACCTTC.

CDR3 DNA: TGTGCCAGCAGCCCCGGGACAGACACCGGGGAGCTGTTTTTT. This gives the protein CASSPGTDTGELFF. V usage is TRBV11-3 and J usage is TRBJ2-2, with 7 nucleotides matching TRBD1. The CDR3 totals 14 residues. The germline gives CDR1 SGHNT, CDR2 YENEEA. V lost 5 bases, J lost 3 bases, and 3 bases stayed unmatched. Based on the CDR3 plus reference TRBV11-3 and TRBJ2-2, the full variable domain is EAGVVQSPRYKIIEKKQPVAFWCNPISGHNTLYWYLQNLGQGPELLIRYENEEAVDDSQLPKDRFSAERLKGVDSTLKIQPAELGDSAVYLCASSPGTDTGELFFGEGSRLTVL.